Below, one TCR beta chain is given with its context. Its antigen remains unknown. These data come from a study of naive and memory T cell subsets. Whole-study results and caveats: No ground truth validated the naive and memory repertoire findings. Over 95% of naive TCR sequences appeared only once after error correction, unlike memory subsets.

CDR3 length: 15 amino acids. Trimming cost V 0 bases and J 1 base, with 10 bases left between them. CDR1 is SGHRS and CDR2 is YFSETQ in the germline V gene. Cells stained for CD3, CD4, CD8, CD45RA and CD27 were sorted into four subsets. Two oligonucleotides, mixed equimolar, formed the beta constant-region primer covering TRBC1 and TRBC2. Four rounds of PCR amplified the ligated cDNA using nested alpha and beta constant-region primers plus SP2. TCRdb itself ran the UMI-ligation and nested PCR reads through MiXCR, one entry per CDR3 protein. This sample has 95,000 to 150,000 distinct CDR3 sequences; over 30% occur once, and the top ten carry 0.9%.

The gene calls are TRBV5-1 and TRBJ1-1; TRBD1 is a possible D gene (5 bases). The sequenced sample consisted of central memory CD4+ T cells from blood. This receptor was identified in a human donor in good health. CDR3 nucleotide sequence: TGCGCCAGCAGCTTGGTTGTCGGGGGGAACACTGAAGCTTTCTTT. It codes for CASSLVVGGNTEAFF.